Presented here are 4 T cell receptor beta chains from one specimen sequenced in a study of long-term antiretroviral therapy in people with HIV. An immunoSEQ assay, version v3.0, was performed at survey level. Sequencing was performed with immunoSEQ multiplex PCR; in TCRdb, only in-frame clones are kept and a portion is missing. The data show about 21,000 clones, roughly 85% seen once. The material sequenced was unsorted PBMCs, taken 4.1 years after starting antiretroviral therapy. All receptors come from a middle-aged woman with HIV.

This sequence joins TRBV5-5 and TRBJ1-1, with TRBD1 matching over 8 bases. This CDR3 has 17 amino acids. Germline assignment: CDR1 SGHKS and CDR2 YYEKEE (reference sequence). The ends lost 4 bases at V and 2 bases at J; junction bases unmatched: 13. The CDR3 nucleotides are TGTGCCAGCAGCCACCCGCGGGACAGGACATTTAACACTGAAGCTTTCTTT. It specifies CASSHPRDRTFNTEAFF.

The chain uses TRBV5-4 and TRBJ1-1, with D possibly being TRBD1 (6 bases). CDR1 SGHNT and CDR2 YYREEE come from the germline V gene (reference sequence). The CDR3 consists of 14 residues. V was clipped by 4 bases and J by 3 bases, with 13 bases between them. The CDR3 here is CASSMGGAYTEAFF. DNA of the CDR3: TGTGCCAGCAGCATGGGGGGGGCGTACACTGAAGCTTTCTTT.

The J gene is TRBJ1-1, the V gene TRBV5-6; D call uncertain. CDR1 is SGHDT, CDR2 YYEEEE, per germline. This CDR3 region has 16 residues. V was cut by 3 bases and J by 4 bases, with 19 bases left in between. CDR3 protein: CASSSTVEEVSTEAFF. CDR3 in DNA: TGTGCCAGCAGCTCCACGGTGGAGGAGGTAAGCACTGAAGCTTTCTTT.

The chain has TRBV10-3 and TRBJ1-6, with 11 bases matching TRBD1. V dropped 10 bases and J dropped 10; count of bases not matched to a gene: 9. This CDR3 is built from 14 residues. Germline loops: CDR1 ENHRY, CDR2 SYGVKD. The CDR3 DNA follows: TGTGCCACCCAGGGACAGGGGGGTGGATCACCCCTCCACTTT. Translation: CATQGQGGGSPLHF.